Listed below are T cell receptor beta chains from one sample, sequenced in a study of T cells in Graves' hyperthyroidism and ophthalmopathy. TCRdb reanalysed the multiplex PCR reads using MiXCR and keeps one entry per CDR3 protein. The sample includes hundreds of thousands of distinct CDR3 sequences, roughly 22% of them seen just once. The material sequenced was blood. These receptor sequences come from a man aged 25 to 40 with Graves' ophthalmopathy. CDR3s include the opening cysteine and the closing phenylalanine or tryptophan. The order of the fields is J gene, V gene, clone size, D gene, CDR3 protein, CDR3 DNA. A D gene is named only where the DNA matches it firmly. Clone size is given for some rows only: seen once, a few or many times, or a class if the clone is expanded.

TRBJ2-1 | TRBV5-1 | . | . | CASSPLVGSDEQFF | TGCGCCAGCAGCCCCCTGGTGGGTTCGGATGAGCAGTTCTTC
TRBJ1-5 | TRBV9 | few | . | CASSVEADSHQPQHF | TGTGCCAGCAGCGTAGAGGCCGACAGTCATCAGCCCCAGCATTTT
TRBJ1-1 | TRBV6-1 | few | . | CASIKVSTEAFF | TGTGCCAGCATCAAGGTTTCCACTGAAGCTTTCTTT
TRBJ1-1 | TRBV29-1 | . | . | CSGKRNNEAFF | TGCAGCGGGAAAAGAAATAATGAAGCTTTCTTT
TRBJ2-7 | TRBV13 | . | . | CASSSNRVTYEQYF | TGTGCCAGCAGCTCGAACAGGGTGACCTACGAGCAGTACTTC
TRBJ1-5 | TRBV5-5 | few | . | CASSLGGSWPQHF | TGTGCCAGCAGCTTGGGTGGGTCGTGGCCCCAGCATTTT
TRBJ2-1 | TRBV7-9 | . | TRBD2 | CASSLASGRARANNEQFF | TGTGCCAGCAGCTTAGCGAGCGGGAGGGCCCGGGCAAACAATGAGCAGTTCTTC
TRBJ1-2 | TRBV28 | many | TRBD1 | CASSFSGQGYNGYTF | TGTGCCAGCAGTTTTTCGGGACAGGGTTATAATGGCTACACCTTC
TRBJ2-3 | TRBV7-6 | . | TRBD2 | CASSPRRKRGTDTQYF | TGTGCCAGCAGCCCCCGGAGGAAGCGGGGGACAGATACGCAGTATTTT
TRBJ2-1 | TRBV7-2 | few | . | CASSTRGGEQFF | TGTGCCAGCAGCACAAGGGGGGGTGAGCAGTTCTTC
TRBJ2-7 | TRBV6-1 | . | TRBD2 | CASRPLAIFAGGSYEQYF | TGTGCCAGCAGACCCCTAGCTATTTTCGCGGGAGGGTCCTACGAGCAGTACTTC
TRBJ2-3 | TRBV9 | many | . | CASSVVGKHTDTQYF | TGTGCCAGCAGCGTAGTGGGGAAGCACACAGATACGCAGTATTTT
TRBJ1-2 | TRBV20-1 | few | . | CSARVGGLNSYGYTF | TGCAGTGCTAGAGTGGGGGGCTTAAATAGCTATGGCTACACCTTC
TRBJ1-1 | TRBV5-5 | few | . | CASSGAGGGMNTEAFF | TGTGCCAGCAGCGGAGCCGGGGGGGGCATGAACACTGAAGCTTTCTTT
TRBJ2-2 | TRBV6-2/TRBV6-3 | . | . | CASWGSGGTGELFF | TGTGCCTCCTGGGGTAGTGGCGGCACCGGGGAGCTGTTTTTT
TRBJ2-1 | TRBV11-2 | . | TRBD1 | CASSPVPGQGSEQFF | TGTGCCAGCAGCCCGGTCCCGGGACAGGGGTCTGAGCAGTTCTTC